This T cell receptor (beta chain) stems from a study of T cells after yellow fever vaccination. The CDR3 sequence is 14 residues long. Deletions cut 2 bases from V and 4 bases from J, with 12 bases between. Germline V CDR1 and CDR2: SGHNT, YYREEE (reference sequence). This clonotype was recorded a few times. For TCR, cDNA came from 5'RACE template switching, which added a universal primer site and UMIs. Each CDR3 protein is one row after TCRdb ran MiXCR on the 5' RACE reads. Among around 300,000 distinct CDR3 sequences listed, approximately 4% were seen once. The source of this sequence is a man younger than 30 who received the YFV17D yellow fever vaccine. The V and J genes are TRBV5-4 and TRBJ2-5; D is tentatively TRBD1 or TRBD2 (5 bases each). Sequences were derived from PBMCs, sampled 5 days after the yellow fever booster vaccination. The CDR3 spells CASSFWGMGETQYF. The CDR3 DNA sequence: TGTGCCAGCAGCTTTTGGGGGATGGGAGAGACCCAGTACTTC.